This record covers a single T cell receptor beta chain. Its cognate antigen is unknown. Assay: immunoSEQ multiplex PCR; the TCRdb copy retains only in-frame clones and omits some. The sample lists tens of thousands of clones, approximately 80% occurring once. The data are from a study of T cell responses to AZD1222 COVID-19 vaccine. Across the whole study: It was second doses at about 4 or about 12 weeks that were pooled.

Study-wide results and limits: Females made up more of the donors, who were largely white British, and clonal diversity may have come out too low. Sampled repertoires all dated from after the peak T cell response.

This clonotype was obtained from an adult in good health. The sample was peripheral blood, taken on day 0 of AZD1222 vaccination.

The CDR3 reads CASSPGTSGRQETQYF. DNA of the CDR3: TGTGCCAGCAGCCCTGGGACTAGCGGGCGGCAAGAGACCCAGTACTTC. V gene TRBV11-3 combines with J gene TRBJ2-5; 12 bases are a match to TRBD2. The CDR3 contains 16 residues. Unmatched junction bases numbered 6, after V lost 5 bases and J lost 2 bases. Germline V CDR1 and CDR2: SGHNT, YENEEA.